These T cell receptor beta chains were read from a single sample in a study of human T cells and chemical hapten exposure. One entry per CDR3 protein results from TCRdb running MiXCR on the RACE reads. Of approximately 370,000 distinct CDR3 sequences in the sample, around 5.5% were seen once. Material: whole blood, obtained in connection with sensitization to the hapten diphenylcyclopropenone (DPC). Receptors were obtained from a woman between 18 and 29 years old with alopecia areata. Some clones in this sample may be carry-over from other donors' samples. The CDR3 runs from the conserved cysteine through the conserved F or W. Each record gives: CDR3 protein, CDR3 DNA, V gene, J gene, clone size, D gene. The D gene is left open where the match is weak. Not all rows give a size; the values are once, few, many and, for expanded clones, a class.

CDR3: CASSLGVGTGTGNQPQHF; DNA: TGCGCCAGCAGCTTGGGAGTCGGGACAGGGACGGGCAATCAGCCCCAGCATTTT; V: TRBV5-1; J: TRBJ1-5; size: many; D: TRBD1
CDR3: CSARGIWGYSNQPQHF; DNA: TGCAGTGCTCGGGGTATCTGGGGATATAGCAATCAGCCCCAGCATTTT; V: TRBV20-1; J: TRBJ1-5; size: few; D: NA
CDR3: CASSPGPGREKLFF; DNA: TGTGCCAGCAGCCCGGGACCCGGGCGGGAAAAACTGTTTTTT; V: TRBV7-2; J: TRBJ1-4; size: few; D: NA
CDR3: CAITPDSNQPQHF; DNA: TGTGCCATCACTCCCGATAGCAATCAGCCCCAGCATTTT; V: TRBV10-3; J: TRBJ1-5; size: many; D: NA
CDR3: CASSQDPGQGQYGYTF; DNA: TGTGCCAGCAGCCAAGATCCGGGACAGGGTCAGTATGGCTACACCTTC; V: TRBV3-1; J: TRBJ1-2; size: NA; D: TRBD1
CDR3: CASSAFSDTQYF; DNA: TGTGCCAGCAGCGCCTTTTCAGATACGCAGTATTTT; V: TRBV7-2; J: TRBJ2-3; size: many; D: NA
CDR3: CASSQDLAGGPGASYEQYF; DNA: TGCGCCAGCAGCCAAGATCTAGCGGGGGGGCCTGGGGCCTCCTACGAGCAGTACTTC; V: TRBV4-3; J: TRBJ2-7; size: many; D: TRBD2
CDR3: CASSYSGGGVPYEQYF; DNA: TGTGCCAGCAGTTACTCCGGGGGAGGGGTCCCCTACGAGCAGTACTTC; V: TRBV6-5; J: TRBJ2-7; size: few; D: TRBD2
CDR3: CASSPLGGKDIQYF; DNA: TGTGCCAGCAGCCCCCTGGGGGGAAAGGACATTCAGTACTTC; V: TRBV7-2; J: TRBJ2-4; size: many; D: NA
CDR3: CASSAYGTSGDNEQFF; DNA: TGTGCCAGTAGTGCCTACGGGACTAGCGGGGACAATGAGCAGTTCTTC; V: TRBV19; J: TRBJ2-1; size: NA; D: TRBD2
CDR3: CASSQVGRGVGSTHSGNTIYF; DNA: TGCGCCAGCAGCCAAGTCGGTCGGGGTGTGGGGAGTACTCACTCTGGAAACACCATATATTTT; V: TRBV4-1; J: TRBJ1-3; size: few; D: NA
CDR3: CASSSLRDGNTEAFF; DNA: TGCGCCAGCAGCTCACTCCGGGACGGAAACACTGAAGCTTTCTTT; V: TRBV5-1; J: TRBJ1-1; size: many; D: NA
CDR3: CASSPLGQNYEQYF; DNA: TGTGCCAGCTCACCCCTAGGACAGAACTACGAGCAGTACTTC; V: TRBV18; J: TRBJ2-7; size: NA; D: NA
CDR3: CSVEISAGGYEQYF; DNA: TGCAGCGTTGAAATCTCAGCGGGGGGTTACGAGCAGTACTTC; V: TRBV29-1; J: TRBJ2-7; size: many; D: TRBD2
CDR3: CASSPTRQGSGNTIYF; DNA: TGTGCCAGCAGCCCAACCCGACAGGGATCTGGAAACACCATATATTTT; V: TRBV12-3/TRBV12-4; J: TRBJ1-3; size: few; D: TRBD1
CDR3: CASSEGRKNIQYF; DNA: TGCGCCAGCTCGGAGGGGAGAAAAAACATTCAGTACTTC; V: TRBV5-1; J: TRBJ2-4; size: NA; D: NA